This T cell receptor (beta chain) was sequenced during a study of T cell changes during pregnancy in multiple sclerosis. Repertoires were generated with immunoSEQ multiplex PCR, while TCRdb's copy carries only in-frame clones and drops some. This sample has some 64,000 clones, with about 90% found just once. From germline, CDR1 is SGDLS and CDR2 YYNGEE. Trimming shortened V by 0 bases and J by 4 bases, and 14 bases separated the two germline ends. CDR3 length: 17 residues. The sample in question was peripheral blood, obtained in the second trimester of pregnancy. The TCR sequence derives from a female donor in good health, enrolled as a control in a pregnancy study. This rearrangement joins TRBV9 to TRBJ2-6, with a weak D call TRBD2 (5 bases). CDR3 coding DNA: TGTGCCAGCAGCGTAGCTTCCCACACTAGGGGGGCCAACGTCCTGACTTTC. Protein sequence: CASSVASHTRGANVLTF.